The 29 T cell receptor beta chains given below trace back to one sample, sequenced in a study of T cell responses to AZD1222 COVID-19 vaccine. Generated by immunoSEQ multiplex PCR, the TCRdb table keeps only in-frame clones and is missing some. The sample lists 150,000 or so clones; 90% were seen once. The input for sequencing was peripheral blood, taken 28 days after the second AZD1222 dose. The receptor source for this set is an adult who received the AZD1222 COVID-19 vaccine.

CDR3 DNA: TGTGCCAGCAGCCAGGCCACGGTGGGCCATTCACCCCTCCACTTT. This codes for CASSQATVGHSPLHF. The chain joins TRBV3-1 (or the pseudogene TRBV3-2) to TRBJ1-6; no reliable D call. The CDR3 runs to 15 residues. The V gene's germline CDR1 is LGHDT and CDR2 YNNKEL (reference sequence). Between the trimmed V and J ends, which lost 3 bases and 8 bases, there was a span of 14 bases.

This chain uses TRBV30 with TRBJ2-6; D tentatively reads TRBD1 or TRBD2 (5 bases each). Germline-derived CDR1 and CDR2 are GTSNPN and SVGIG (reference sequence). Trimming removed 2 bases from V and 0 bases from J, with 17 bases in between. This CDR3 region has 18 residues. CDR3 loop: CAWSPRGIGVSGANVLTF. DNA of the CDR3: TGTGCCTGGAGTCCCCGGGGCATTGGAGTCTCTGGGGCCAACGTCCTGACTTTC.

The gene calls are TRBV30 and TRBJ1-2, with D perhaps matching TRBD1 (6 bases). The CDR3 covers 12 residues. Between the trimmed V and J ends, which lost 1 base and 4 bases, there was a span of 7 bases. Per the germline V gene, CDR1 is GTSNPN and CDR2 is SVGIG (reference sequence). CDR3 sequence (DNA): TGTGCCTGGAGTGAACAGGGCTATGGCTACACCTTC. Its protein is CAWSEQGYGYTF.

The rearrangement joins TRBV10-3 to TRBJ1-3; 10 nucleotides match TRBD1. This CDR3 has 17 residues. Trimming at V came to 8 bases and at J to 0 bases, leaving 10 bases not matched to a gene. Germline V gives CDR1 ENHRY, CDR2 SYGVKD. In nucleotides, the CDR3 is TGTGCCATCGGAAATCGACAGGGGGCATTCTCTGGAAACACCATATATTTT. Encoded protein: CAIGNRQGAFSGNTIYF.

This clone was observed once. The V gene is TRBV2, the J gene TRBJ1-1; D call uncertain. V lost 10 bases and J lost 2, with 17 bases in between. Germline assignment: CDR1 SNHLY and CDR2 FYNNEI. CDR3 length equals 14 residues. The CDR3 bases are TGTGCCATTCCCGGGCCCGTCATAAACACTGAAGCTTTCTTT. Translated, it gives CAIPGPVINTEAFF.

This chain links TRBV7-2 with TRBJ2-4, with 7 bases lining up with TRBD2. This CDR3 is 13 amino acids long. The germline V gene encodes CDR1 SGHTA and CDR2 FQGNSA. V was clipped by 3 bases and J by 10 bases; unmatched bases: 6. The CDR3 DNA reads TGTGCCAGCAGCTTTCTCCGGGAGGAAATTCAGTACTTC. Translating it yields CASSFLREEIQYF.

The CDR3 nucleotides are TGTGCCAGCAGTTTAAGGTGGACCGAAAAACTGTTTTTT. It translates to CASSLRWTEKLFF. The V call is TRBV27, the J call TRBJ1-4; the D is unclear. CDR3 length: 13 residues. In germline, CDR1 is MNHEY, CDR2 SMNVEV (reference sequence). Trimming removed 2 bases at V and 8 bases at J, with 9 bases between.

The genes are TRBV9 and TRBJ2-1, with 12 bases lining up with TRBD2. From germline, CDR1 is SGDLS and CDR2 YYNGEE. After removal of 4 bases from V and 4 bases from J, the junction contained 12 bases not matched to a gene. The CDR3 contains 18 residues. CDR3 bases: TGTGCCAGCAGCCACGAGCTCCCCGGACTAGCGGGGTACAATGAGCAGTTCTTC. Protein product: CASSHELPGLAGYNEQFF.

This clone was detected only a few times. The chain uses TRBV7-3 and TRBJ2-1, with 10 positions matching TRBD1. Germline CDR1 and CDR2: SGHTA and FQGTGA. CDR3 length: 15 amino acids. V was clipped by 4 bases and J by 2 bases; unmatched bases: 2. The CDR3 protein is CASSWGQGPYNEQFF. For the CDR3, the DNA is TGTGCCAGCAGCTGGGGACAGGGGCCCTACAATGAGCAGTTCTTC.

The V call is TRBV24-1, the J call TRBJ2-7, with 8 bases identical to TRBD1. The J segment lost 5 bases and the V segment lost 6 bases, leaving 17 bases of the junction unmatched. Germline-derived CDR1 and CDR2 are KGHDR and SFDVKD. This CDR3 contains 17 residues. The CDR3 loop reads CATSWGDGQGPSDEQYF. The CDR3 nucleotides read TGTGCCACCAGTTGGGGGGATGGACAGGGACCCTCGGACGAGCAGTACTTC.

This chain uses TRBV5-1 with TRBJ1-2, with TRBD1 identical over 12 bases. Germline CDR1 is SGHRS and CDR2 is YFSETQ. V lost 3 bases to trimming and J lost 3 bases; unmatched junction nucleotides: 6. The CDR3 consists of 16 residues. The CDR3 loop is CASSWGQGAGDYGYTF. CDR3 DNA sequence: TGCGCCAGCAGCTGGGGACAGGGGGCAGGAGACTATGGCTACACCTTC. Supplemented by reference TRBV5-1 and TRBJ1-2, the full variable domain reads KAGVTQTPRYLIKTRGQQVTLSCSPISGHRSVSWYQQTPGQGLQFLFEYFSETQRNKGNFPGRFSGRQFSNSRSEMNVSTLELGDSALYLCASSWGQGAGDYGYTFGSGTRLTVV.

The CDR3 reads CASSSGPGGFEQFF. CDR3 nucleotides: TGCGCCAGCAGCTCGGGCCCAGGGGGGTTTGAGCAGTTCTTC. V usage is TRBV5-1 and J usage is TRBJ2-1, with a weak D call TRBD1 (7 bases). This CDR3 is 14 amino acids long. Germline V CDR1 and CDR2: SGHRS, YFSETQ. V was pared by 3 bases and J by 9 bases, with 16 bases between.

The chain links TRBV14 to TRBJ1-6; D is unresolved. Germline CDR1 SGHDN, CDR2 FVKESK. The CDR3 runs 16 residues. Trimming shortened V by 1 base and J by 6 bases, and 13 bases separated the two germline ends. The CDR3 is CASSQATQRGNSPLHF. CDR3 nucleotides: TGTGCCAGCAGCCAAGCGACTCAGCGGGGTAATTCACCCCTCCACTTT.

The rearrangement links TRBV18 to TRBJ1-2; D might be TRBD1 (5 bases). The V and J ends lost 2 bases and 4 bases respectively, with 20 bases between them. The CDR3 extends over 17 amino acids. Germline values: CDR1 KGHSH, CDR2 LQKENI. This CDR3 is CASSPFREIRGAYGYTF. The DNA of the CDR3 is TGTGCCAGCTCACCATTCAGGGAGATCCGCGGTGCCTATGGCTACACCTTC.

This clone was counted once. The V gene is TRBV6-5, the J gene TRBJ1-2; D call uncertain. Trimming stripped 7 bases from V and 1 base from J, with 7 bases between. Germline lookup yields CDR1 MNHEY and CDR2 SVGAGI. The CDR3 is 12 residues long. The CDR3 nucleotides are TGTGCCAGCATCGAATTTAACTATGGCTACACCTTC. This sequence encodes CASIEFNYGYTF.

The V and J genes are TRBV4-2 and TRBJ2-1, with 12 bases identical to TRBD2. Germline-derived CDR1 and CDR2 are LGHNA and YNFKEQ. V lost 1 base, J lost 8 bases, and 9 bases stayed unmatched. CDR3 length: 17 residues. CDR3 sequence reads: CASSQGYLASGGDEQFF. The CDR3 DNA sequence: TGTGCCAGCAGCCAAGGTTACCTGGCTAGCGGGGGGGATGAGCAGTTCTTC.

This clone was recorded only once. This chain links TRBV28 with TRBJ2-1; maybe TRBD1 (7 bases). Germline V gives CDR1 MDHEN, CDR2 SYDVKM. Trimming took 3 bases from V and 5 from J, leaving 14 bases between them. This CDR3 has 15 amino acids. The CDR3 loop reads CASSLGGQRHNEQFF. The CDR3 DNA is TGTGCCAGCAGTTTGGGGGGACAGAGACACAATGAGCAGTTCTTC.

The chain has TRBV19 and TRBJ2-1, with 10 bases that match TRBD2. CDR3 length: 16 residues. V lost 5 bases to trimming and J lost 8 bases; unmatched junction nucleotides: 12. CDR1 is LNHDA, CDR2 SQIVND, per germline (reference sequence). CDR3 sequence (DNA): TGTGCCAGTAGTGGGGGTTCGGCTAGCGGGGGTTATGAGCAGTTCTTC. This encodes CASSGGSASGGYEQFF.

This clone was picked up one time. The V gene is TRBV9, the J gene TRBJ2-2; a possible D gene is TRBD2 (6 bases). The germline CDR1 and CDR2 sequences are SGDLS and YYNGEE. CDR3 length: 16 residues. The germline V and J ends were trimmed by 3 bases and 7 bases, with 19 bases remaining between them. The CDR3 DNA sequence: TGTGCCAGCAGCGCCCGGAAAGGAGGGCGTAACGGGGAGCTGTTTTTT. This codes for CASSARKGGRNGELFF.

This chain connects TRBV3-1 (or the pseudogene TRBV3-2) to TRBJ2-7; 14 bases agree with TRBD2. This CDR3 has 16 amino acids. V dropped 3 bases and J dropped 6; count of bases not matched to a gene: 7. Germline values: CDR1 LGHDT, CDR2 YNNKEL (reference sequence). The DNA of the CDR3 is TGTGCCAGCAGCCAGGGACTAGCGGGAGCCGCGCGCGAGCAGTACTTC. The encoded protein is CASSQGLAGAAREQYF.

As for this clone: Being one base from a much bigger clone, this may be a read error. This chain joins TRBV6-4 and TRBJ2-1, with TRBD2 identical over 11 bases. CDR1 and CDR2 (germline): MRHNA, SNTAGT. V was pared by 0 bases and J by 6 bases, with 1 base of the junction left unmatched. The CDR3 runs to 15 residues. The CDR3 sequence is CASSDSSGGANEQFF. CDR3 DNA: TGTGCCAGCAGTGACTCTAGCGGGGGGGCCAATGAGCAGTTCTTC.

This clone has more than one count but fewer than ten. The chain combines TRBV28 with TRBJ1-5; 10 bases fit TRBD1. The CDR3 length is 14 residues. Unmatched junction bases numbered 1, after V lost 6 bases and J lost 2 bases. Germline V gene sequence: CDR1 MDHEN, CDR2 SYDVKM. CDR3 residues: CASRGTGGNQPQHF. Here the CDR3 DNA reads TGTGCCAGCAGGGGGACAGGGGGCAATCAGCCCCAGCATTTT.

The chain has TRBV5-1 and TRBJ1-4; TRBD1 matches 8 bases. CDR3 size: 15 residues. The ends lost 7 bases at V and 4 bases at J; junction bases unmatched: 9. Germline values: CDR1 SGHRS, CDR2 YFSETQ. The CDR3 DNA sequence: TGCGCCAGCGGCCAGGAGGGACAGGTTAATGAAAAACTGTTTTTT. Residues: CASGQEGQVNEKLFF.

The V and J genes are TRBV11-2 and TRBJ2-3, with 10 bases aligning to TRBD2. The CDR3 consists of 15 residues. Germline values: CDR1 SGHAT, CDR2 FQNNGV. The J segment lost 4 bases and the V segment lost 2 bases, leaving 3 bases of the junction unmatched. CDR3 sequence reads: CASSLTAGGPDTQYF. CDR3 nucleotides: TGTGCCAGCAGCTTAACAGCGGGGGGGCCAGATACGCAGTATTTT.

This clone has more than one count but fewer than ten. The chain has TRBV7-9 and TRBJ1-1, with D possibly matching TRBD1 (5 bases). Per the germline V gene, CDR1 is SEHNR and CDR2 is FQNEAQ (reference sequence). The CDR3 length is 16 residues. V was pared by 1 base and J by 2 bases, with 14 bases between. CDR3 in amino acids: CASSLGGWGQNTEAFF. Written as DNA, the CDR3 is TGTGCCAGCAGCTTAGGAGGGTGGGGCCAAAACACTGAAGCTTTCTTT.

The V call is TRBV7-2, the J call TRBJ1-5; D might be TRBD1 (5 bases). The CDR3 spans 14 residues. Looked up from germline, CDR1 is SGHTA and CDR2 is FQGNSA. Deletions cut 5 bases from V and 1 base from J, with 9 bases between. The chain's CDR3 is CASSVDSSNQPQHF. The DNA for the CDR3 is TGTGCCAGCAGCGTCGACAGCAGCAATCAGCCCCAGCATTTT.

This clone was picked up one time. The gene calls are TRBV18 and TRBJ1-2, with 11 bases fitting TRBD1. J lost 2 bases, V lost 3 bases, and 5 bases had no gene match. CDR3 size: 16 residues. Looked up from germline, CDR1 is KGHSH and CDR2 is LQKENI. The CDR3 reads CASSPAGTGGNYGYTF. The CDR3 coding sequence is TGTGCCAGCTCACCCGCCGGGACAGGGGGGAACTATGGCTACACCTTC.

V is TRBV7-9 and J is TRBJ1-3; no definite D call. Looked up from germline, CDR1 is SEHNR and CDR2 is FQNEAQ (reference sequence). This CDR3 region has 14 residues. The V and J ends lost 1 base and 4 bases respectively, with 8 bases between them. DNA of the CDR3: TGTGCCAGCAGCTTAGACTCTGTGGGAAACACCATATATTTT. Translated: CASSLDSVGNTIYF.

As DNA, the CDR3 is TGTGCCAGCAGTAAGGCAGGGAGCAGACACACTGAAGCTTTCTTT. As protein: CASSKAGSRHTEAFF. This chain connects TRBV6-5 to TRBJ1-1; D possibly corresponds to TRBD1 (5 bases). V was trimmed by 5 bases and J by 3 bases, leaving 16 bases between them. CDR3 length: 15 residues. Per germline, CDR1 MNHEY and CDR2 SVGAGI.